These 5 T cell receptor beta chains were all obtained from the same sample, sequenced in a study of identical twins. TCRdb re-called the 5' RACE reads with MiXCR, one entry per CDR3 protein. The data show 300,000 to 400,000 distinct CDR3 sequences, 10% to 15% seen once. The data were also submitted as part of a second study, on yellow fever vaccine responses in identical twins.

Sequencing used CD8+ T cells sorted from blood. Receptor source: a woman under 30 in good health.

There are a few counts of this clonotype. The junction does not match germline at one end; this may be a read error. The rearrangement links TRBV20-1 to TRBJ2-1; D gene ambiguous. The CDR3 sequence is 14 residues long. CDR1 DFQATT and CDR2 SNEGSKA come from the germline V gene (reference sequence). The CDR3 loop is CSAREESSYNGQFF. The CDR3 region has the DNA TGCAGTGCTAGAGAGGAGAGCTCCTACAATGGGCAGTTCTTC.

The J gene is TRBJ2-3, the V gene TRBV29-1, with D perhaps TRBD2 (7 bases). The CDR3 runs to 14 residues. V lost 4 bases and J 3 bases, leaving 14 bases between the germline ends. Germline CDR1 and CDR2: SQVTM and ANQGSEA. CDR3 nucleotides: TGCAGCGTTGGGGGGGGGCGGAGAACAGATACGCAGTATTTT. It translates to CSVGGGRRTDTQYF.

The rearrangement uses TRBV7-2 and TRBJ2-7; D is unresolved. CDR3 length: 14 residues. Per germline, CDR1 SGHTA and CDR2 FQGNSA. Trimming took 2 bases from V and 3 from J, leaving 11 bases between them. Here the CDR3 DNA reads TGTGCCAGCAGCTTATTGGACGGAATCTACGAGCAGTACTTC. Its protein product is CASSLLDGIYEQYF.

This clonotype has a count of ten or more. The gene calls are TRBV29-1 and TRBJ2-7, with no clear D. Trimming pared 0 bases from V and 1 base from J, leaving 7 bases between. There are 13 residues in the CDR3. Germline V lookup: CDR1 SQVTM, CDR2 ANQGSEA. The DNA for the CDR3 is TGCAGCGTTGAAGAGGGCAGATCCTACGAGCAGTACTTC. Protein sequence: CSVEEGRSYEQYF.

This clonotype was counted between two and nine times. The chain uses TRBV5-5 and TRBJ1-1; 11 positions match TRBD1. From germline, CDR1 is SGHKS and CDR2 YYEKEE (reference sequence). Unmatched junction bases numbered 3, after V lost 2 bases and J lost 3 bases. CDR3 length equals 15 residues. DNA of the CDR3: TGTGCCAGCAGCTTCCCGGGACAGGGGGACACTGAAGCTTTCTTT. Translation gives CASSFPGQGDTEAFF.